Shown below are 21 T cell receptor beta chains from a single sample sequenced in a study of cytomegalovirus exposure and HLA in healthy donors (TCRdb year 2017). Preparation of the library involved the immunoSEQ multiplex PCR assay. Entries here come from immuneACCESS through TCRdb and include only in-frame sequences with V and J called. Some clones fail to appear in such tables; in the studies checked, an unresolved V gene covers under half of the shortfall, and the cause of the remainder is unknown. The sample table holds about 56,000 clones, of which approximately 89% were seen once. The top ten clones comprise around 14% of the sample. What was sequenced was PBMCs. The receptors originated from a woman under 30 in good health and CMV-seronegative.

The chain combines TRBV7-8 with TRBJ2-7; 7 nucleotides match TRBD1. The germline gives CDR1 SGHVS, CDR2 FQNEAQ. The CDR3 has 17 amino acids. J lost 2 bases, V lost 4 bases, and 14 bases had no gene match. The CDR3 nucleotides read TGTGCCAGCAGCTCCTCAACGCCATTCCAGGGGGCCTACGAGCAGTACTTC. The encoded protein is CASSSSTPFQGAYEQYF. The whole variable domain, remainder taken from reference TRBV7-8 and TRBJ2-7, is GAGVSQSPRYKVAKRGQDVALRCDPISGHVSLFWYQQALGQGPEFLTYFQNEAQLDKSGLPSDRFFAERPEGSVSTLKIQRTQQEDSAVYLCASSSSTPFQGAYEQYFGPGTRLTVT.

This chain links TRBV5-1 with TRBJ1-4; D gene unclear. V was cut by 4 bases and J by 0 bases, with 16 bases left in between. Germline V gene data show CDR1 as SGHRS and CDR2 as YFSETQ. There are 17 residues in the CDR3. CDR3 nucleotides: TGCGCCAGCAGCCCCAACCCCGGCGGAGCAACTAATGAAAAACTGTTTTTT. As protein: CASSPNPGGATNEKLFF.

The chain recombines TRBV4-3 with TRBJ2-7, with 7 bases aligning to TRBD2. This CDR3 has 18 residues. Trimming removed 0 bases from V and 5 bases from J; junction bases left unmatched: 16. CDR1 and CDR2 from the germline V gene are LGHNA and YSLEER. The CDR3 DNA follows: TGCGCCAGCAGCCAAGAGAGGGCAGGACTAGTAGTCGCCGACGAGCAGTACTTC. Translation: CASSQERAGLVVADEQYF.

This clone was observed once. The chain employs TRBV7-8 and TRBJ2-2, with 11 bases that match TRBD2. The CDR3 contains 16 residues. Unmatched junction bases numbered 3, after V lost 5 bases and J lost 1 base. From germline, CDR1 is SGHVS and CDR2 FQNEAQ. The CDR3 sequence is CASSELAGVNTGELFF. CDR3 DNA: TGTGCCAGCAGCGAACTAGCGGGGGTGAACACCGGGGAGCTGTTTTTT.

The chain employs TRBV5-4 and TRBJ2-3; maybe TRBD2 (7 bases). CDR1 is SGHNT, CDR2 YYREEE, per germline (reference sequence). The V end lost 4 bases, the J end lost 2 bases, and 14 bases lay between the germline ends. CDR3 size: 15 residues. This chain's CDR3 is CASSPPAGHTDTQYF. The CDR3 coding sequence is TGTGCCAGCAGCCCCCCAGCGGGACACACAGATACGCAGTATTTT.

This sequence joins TRBV28 and TRBJ2-2, with 7 bases identical to TRBD2. V lost 5 bases to trimming and J lost 7 bases; unmatched junction nucleotides: 13. Per the germline V gene, CDR1 is MDHEN and CDR2 is SYDVKM. CDR3 length: 16 residues. CDR3 sequence reads: CASSNPVATGGGELFF. CDR3 nucleotide sequence: TGTGCCAGCAGTAACCCCGTGGCCACGGGGGGCGGGGAGCTGTTTTTT. Full variable domain (outside the CDR3, taken from reference TRBV28 and TRBJ2-2): DVKVTQSSRYLVKRTGEKVFLECVQDMDHENMFWYRQDPGLGLRLIYFSYDVKMKEKGDIPEGYSVSREKKERFSLILESASTNQTSMYLCASSNPVATGGGELFFGEGSRLTVL.

CDR3 in DNA: TGTGCCAGCAGCCCCCCTGGGACAGTCCAAGAGACCCAGTACTTC. Protein sequence: CASSPPGTVQETQYF. V and J are TRBV7-6 and TRBJ2-5; TRBD1 agrees at 7 bases. Germline loops: CDR1 SGHVS, CDR2 FNYEAQ. The CDR3 is made up of 15 amino acids. V was pared by 5 bases and J by 1 base, with 7 bases of the junction left unmatched.

The chain employs TRBV28 and TRBJ2-1, with 13 bases aligning to TRBD2. Per the germline V gene, CDR1 is MDHEN and CDR2 is SYDVKM. The CDR3 extends over 19 amino acids. Losses at the gene ends were 7 bases for V and 0 bases for J; bases not matched to a gene: 12. The CDR3 region is CASTPTGTSGISSYNEQFF. The DNA for the CDR3 is TGTGCCAGCACCCCCACCGGGACTAGCGGGATTAGCTCCTACAATGAGCAGTTCTTC.

The genes are TRBV2 and TRBJ2-7, with TRBD2 matching over 10 bases. There are 15 residues in the CDR3. From germline, CDR1 is SNHLY and CDR2 FYNNEI. The junction had 5 bases not matched to a gene; V was cut back by 3 bases and J by 3 bases. The CDR3 is CASSEWLAGDYEQYF. CDR3 bases: TGTGCCAGCAGTGAGTGGCTAGCGGGAGACTACGAGCAGTACTTC.

This clone was observed a single time. The chain combines TRBV7-2 with TRBJ2-1, with 7 bases identical to TRBD1. CDR3 size: 17 residues. Germline V gene sequence: CDR1 SGHTA, CDR2 FQGNSA. Trimming removed 4 bases from V and 3 bases from J; junction bases left unmatched: 12. The CDR3 is CASSSIGAAGGYNEQFF. The DNA of the CDR3 is TGTGCCAGCAGCTCTATCGGTGCGGCAGGGGGCTACAATGAGCAGTTCTTC.

The rearrangement uses TRBV29-1 and TRBJ2-5; D may be TRBD1 (7 bases). CDR1 and CDR2 from the germline V gene are SQVTM and ANQGSEA. The CDR3 is made up of 13 amino acids. Trimming took off 5 bases at V and 6 bases at J, with 16 bases between the two ends. The CDR3 region is CSVSGGGEKTQYF. The CDR3 nucleotides are TGCAGCGTTTCAGGGGGAGGCGAAAAGACCCAGTACTTC.

J is TRBJ2-1 and V is TRBV9; 12 bases fit TRBD2. Germline V gene sequence: CDR1 SGDLS, CDR2 YYNGEE. V shed 1 base and J 8 bases; nucleotides not matched to a gene: 16. This CDR3 is 19 amino acids long. CDR3 bases: TGTGCCAGCAGCGTAAGGATAAGTGGGCTAGCGGGAGGGGGCGATGAGCAGTTCTTC. Its translation: CASSVRISGLAGGGDEQFF.

V usage is TRBV28 and J usage is TRBJ2-1, with 7 bases matching TRBD2. CDR3 size: 16 residues. The V segment lost 2 bases and the J segment 2 bases; nucleotides outside the gene matches: 6. Germline loops: CDR1 MDHEN, CDR2 SYDVKM. The chain's CDR3 is CASSLASSGAYNEQFF. The CDR3 DNA sequence: TGTGCCAGCAGTTTAGCGTCTAGCGGAGCCTACAATGAGCAGTTCTTC.

This clone showed up just once. This chain joins TRBV19 and TRBJ2-1, with 11 bases identical to TRBD2. J gave up 6 bases and V 4 bases, and 8 bases lay outside the gene matches. Germline CDR1 and CDR2: LNHDA and SQIVND (reference sequence). The CDR3 length is 16 residues. DNA of the CDR3: TGTGCCAGTAGTAGCCTCGCTAGCGGGAGGATCAATGAGCAGTTCTTC. Protein: CASSSLASGRINEQFF.

The chain has TRBV28 and TRBJ1-4; D is unclear. V dropped 6 bases and J dropped 6 bases, with 11 bases sitting between them. This CDR3 region has 13 residues. CDR1 is MDHEN, CDR2 SYDVKM, per germline. CDR3 sequence: CASRRTSYEKLFF. The CDR3 region has the DNA TGTGCCAGCAGAAGAACGAGCTATGAAAAACTGTTTTTT.

V usage is TRBV11-2 and J usage is TRBJ2-5; 7 nucleotides match TRBD2. This CDR3 region has 16 residues. Per germline, CDR1 SGHAT and CDR2 FQNNGV. V lost 6 bases, J lost 0 bases, and 10 bases stayed unmatched. The CDR3 loop reads CASRHHHRGDQETQYF. DNA for the CDR3: TGTGCCAGCAGACACCACCATCGGGGGGACCAAGAGACCCAGTACTTC. Full variable domain (missing parts from reference TRBV11-2 and TRBJ2-5): EAGVAQSPRYKIIEKRQSVAFWCNPISGHATLYWYQQILGQGPKLLIQFQNNGVVDDSQLPKDRFSAERLKGVDSTLKIQPAKLEDSAVYLCASRHHHRGDQETQYFGPGTRLLVL.

This clone was recorded once. The rearrangement joins TRBV11-2 to TRBJ2-1, with D possibly matching TRBD2 (5 bases). The CDR3 spans 13 residues. CDR1 is SGHAT and CDR2 is FQNNGV in the germline V gene. Trimming took off 5 bases at V and 2 bases at J, with 7 bases between the two ends. The CDR3 protein is CASSQTTYNEQFF. The CDR3 DNA is TGTGCCAGCAGCCAGACTACCTACAATGAGCAGTTCTTC.

The chain links TRBV19 to TRBJ2-5; the D gene is possibly TRBD2 (5 bases). V was shortened by 3 bases and J by 4 bases, with 9 bases between the two germline ends. The germline CDR1 and CDR2 sequences are LNHDA and SQIVND (reference sequence). The CDR3 is made up of 13 amino acids. As DNA, the CDR3 is TGTGCCAGTAGTATGAGGGTGAGAGAGACCCAGTACTTC. Its translation: CASSMRVRETQYF. Full variable domain (remainder filled in from reference TRBV19 and TRBJ2-5): DGGITQSPKYLFRKEGQNVTLSCEQNLNHDAMYWYRQDPGQGLRLIYYSQIVNDFQKGDIAEGYSVSREKKESFPLTVTSAQKNPTAFYLCASSMRVRETQYFGPGTRLLVL.

V and J are TRBV6-4 and TRBJ2-3; 15 bases map to TRBD2. Trimming removed 6 bases from V and 3 bases from J; junction bases left unmatched: 4. This CDR3 has 16 residues. The germline CDR1 and CDR2 sequences are MRHNA and SNTAGT. The CDR3 loop reads CASSPGTSGGTDTQYF. Here the CDR3 DNA reads TGTGCCAGCAGCCCCGGGACTAGCGGGGGGACAGATACGCAGTATTTT.

The chain carries TRBV6-1 and TRBJ2-5; D is perhaps TRBD1 (5 bases). The CDR3 has 13 residues. The germline V and J ends were trimmed by 6 bases and 3 bases, with 11 bases remaining between them. Germline CDR1 is MNHNS and CDR2 is SASEGT. CDR3 nucleotides: TGTGCCAGCAGCCCTGACAGCGAAGAGACCCAGTACTTC. It is translated as CASSPDSEETQYF.

The chain combines TRBV5-4 with TRBJ1-1; a possible D gene is TRBD1 (6 bases). The V gene's germline CDR1 is SGHNT and CDR2 YYREEE (reference sequence). V dropped 3 bases and J dropped 4 bases, with 10 bases sitting between them. The CDR3 totals 13 residues. As DNA, the CDR3 is TGTGCCAGCAGCTCTAAGGACAGCACTGAAGCTTTCTTT. Translating it yields CASSSKDSTEAFF.